This T cell receptor (beta chain) derives from a study of blood T cells in healthy people across ages. Regarding the study as a whole: Leaving the PBMCs unsorted stopped any conclusive comparison of naive versus antigen-experienced cells. Naive T cell percentage and TCR beta diversity correlated strongly. Per million T cells, the diversity of TCR beta decreased roughly linearly as age advanced.

A second PCR of 7 to 11 cycles used a sample-barcoded 5' primer and a J-beta primer mix. TCRdb re-derived calls from the 5' RACE reads in MiXCR, one entry per CDR3 protein. The table shows about 700,000 distinct CDR3 sequences, with approximately 31% occurring only once. The germline V gene encodes CDR1 SSHAT and CDR2 FNYEAQ (reference sequence). The CDR3 is 17 amino acids. This clonotype came up many times. The antigen is unknown. At one end, the junction sequence differs from germline, possibly due to a read error. The sample consisted of blood. This sequence joins TRBV7-7 and TRBJ2-5; 9 bases are shared with TRBD2. The source of this sequence is a woman aged 80 or older in good health. CDR3 loop: CASSGGRPLIVQETQYF. CDR3 sequence (DNA): TGTGCTAGCAGCGGGGGGCGGCCGCTAATAGTCCAAGAGACCCAGTACTTC.